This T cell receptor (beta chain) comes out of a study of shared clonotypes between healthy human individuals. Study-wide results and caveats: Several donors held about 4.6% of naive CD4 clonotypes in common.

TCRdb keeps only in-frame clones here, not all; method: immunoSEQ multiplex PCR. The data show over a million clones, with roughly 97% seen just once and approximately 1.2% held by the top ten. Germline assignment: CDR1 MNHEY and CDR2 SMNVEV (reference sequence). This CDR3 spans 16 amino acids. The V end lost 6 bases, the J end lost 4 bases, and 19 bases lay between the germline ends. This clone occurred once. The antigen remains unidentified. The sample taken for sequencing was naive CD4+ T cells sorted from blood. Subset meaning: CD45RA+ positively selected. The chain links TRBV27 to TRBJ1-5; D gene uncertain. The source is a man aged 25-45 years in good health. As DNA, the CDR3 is TGTGCCAGCAGGCGATCAATCCGGGGTCTTAATCAGCCCCAGCATTTT. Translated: CASRRSIRGLNQPQHF.